This TCR beta chain comes out of a study of blood T cell repertoires in COVID-19. Adults between about 18 and 95 years of age took part from 24 US areas. Self-reported history from a screening survey and questionnaire set each donor's cohort. In the source study's methods: Using reference gene primer amplification, nucleated cell counts were estimated. Using immunoSEQ multiplex PCR, the repertoire was profiled, and TCRdb retains in-frame clones only, with some absent. The D gene and trimming were derived from the DNA, and the V and J assignments and clone size from that table. The table shows 170,000 or so clones, with around 85% occurring only once. The CDR3 is 13 residues long. CDR1 and CDR2 from the germline V gene are MNHEY and SVGAGI. V was shortened by 5 bases and J by 1 base, with 8 bases between the two germline ends.

This sequence was found in a man aged 40-55 years who had recovered from COVID-19. The chain recombines TRBV6-5 with TRBJ1-1; D is ambiguous. Sequenced input: PBMCs or T cells enriched from blood (not recorded which). CDR3 protein: CASSPSGNTEAFF. The CDR3 coding sequence is TGTGCCAGCAGTCCAAGCGGGAACACTGAAGCTTTCTTT.